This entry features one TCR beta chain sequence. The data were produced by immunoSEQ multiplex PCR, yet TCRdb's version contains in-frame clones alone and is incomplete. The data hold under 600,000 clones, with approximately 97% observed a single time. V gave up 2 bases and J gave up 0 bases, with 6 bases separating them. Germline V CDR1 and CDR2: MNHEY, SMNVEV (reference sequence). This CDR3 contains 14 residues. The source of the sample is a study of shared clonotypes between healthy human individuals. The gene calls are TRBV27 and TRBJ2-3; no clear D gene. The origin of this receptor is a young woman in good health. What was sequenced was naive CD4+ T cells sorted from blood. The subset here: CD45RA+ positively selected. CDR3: CASSLTSSTDTQYF. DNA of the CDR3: TGTGCCAGCAGTTTAACTTCTAGCACAGATACGCAGTATTTT.